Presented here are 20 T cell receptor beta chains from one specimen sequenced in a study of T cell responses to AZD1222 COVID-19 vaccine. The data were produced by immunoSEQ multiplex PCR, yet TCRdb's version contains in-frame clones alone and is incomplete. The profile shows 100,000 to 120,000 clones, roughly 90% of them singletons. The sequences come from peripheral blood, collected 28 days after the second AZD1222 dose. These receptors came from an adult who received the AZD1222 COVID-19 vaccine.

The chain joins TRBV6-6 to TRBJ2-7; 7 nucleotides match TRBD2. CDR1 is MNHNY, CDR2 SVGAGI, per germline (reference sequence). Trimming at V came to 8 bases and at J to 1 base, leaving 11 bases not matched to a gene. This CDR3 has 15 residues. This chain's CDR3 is CASSQGGSLSYEQYF. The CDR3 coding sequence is TGTGCCAGCTCCCAGGGCGGGAGCTTATCCTACGAGCAGTACTTC.

CDR3 region: CASSGTWVRTGEQYF. CDR3 nucleotide sequence: TGCGCCAGCAGCGGAACGTGGGTCAGAACGGGGGAGCAGTACTTC. The chain couples TRBV5-1 to TRBJ2-7; possibly TRBD2 for D (5 bases). The CDR3 runs 15 residues. The germline V gene has CDR1 SGHRS and CDR2 YFSETQ. With 4 bases removed from V and 7 bases from J, the gap between germline ends came to 21 bases.

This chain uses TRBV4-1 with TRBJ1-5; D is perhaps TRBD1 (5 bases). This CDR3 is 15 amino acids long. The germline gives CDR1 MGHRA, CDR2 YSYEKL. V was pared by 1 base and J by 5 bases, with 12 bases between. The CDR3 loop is CASSQGWGEHQPQHF. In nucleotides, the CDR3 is TGCGCCAGCAGCCAAGGATGGGGGGAGCATCAGCCCCAGCATTTT.

The CDR3 DNA sequence: TGTGCCAGCATTAAACAGGGGTCGGGCTATGGCTACACCTTC. Its protein product is CASIKQGSGYGYTF. V usage is TRBV6-5 and J usage is TRBJ1-2; 7 nucleotides agree with TRBD1. The germline gives CDR1 MNHEY, CDR2 SVGAGI. CDR3 length: 14 amino acids. V gave up 7 bases and J gave up 4 bases; unmatched junction bases: 9.

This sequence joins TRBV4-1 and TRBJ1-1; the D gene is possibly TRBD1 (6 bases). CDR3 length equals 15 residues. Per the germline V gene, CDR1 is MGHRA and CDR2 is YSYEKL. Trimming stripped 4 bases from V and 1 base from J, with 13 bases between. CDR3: CASSPLGGANTEAFF. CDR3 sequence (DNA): TGCGCCAGCAGCCCGCTAGGGGGTGCGAACACTGAAGCTTTCTTT.

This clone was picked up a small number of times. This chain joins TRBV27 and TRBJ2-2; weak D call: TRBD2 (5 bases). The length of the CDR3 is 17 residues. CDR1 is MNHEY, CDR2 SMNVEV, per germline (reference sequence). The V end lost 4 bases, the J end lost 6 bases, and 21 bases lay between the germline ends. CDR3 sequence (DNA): TGTGCCAGCAGTTCCCTCGTGAACCGAGGGCGGGCCGGGGAGCTGTTTTTT. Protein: CASSSLVNRGRAGELFF.

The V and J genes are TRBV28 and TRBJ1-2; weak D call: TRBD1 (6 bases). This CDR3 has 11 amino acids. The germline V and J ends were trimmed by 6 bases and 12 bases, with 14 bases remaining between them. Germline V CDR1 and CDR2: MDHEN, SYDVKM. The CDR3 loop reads CASSRRGSDTF. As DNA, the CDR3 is TGTGCCAGCAGCCGAAGGGGGTCTGACACCTTC.

For the CDR3, the DNA is TGTGCCAGCAGTGATCGGACAGGGACACTGAATGCTTTCTTT. This codes for CASSDRTGTLNAFF. The chain combines TRBV6-1 with TRBJ1-1, with 8 bases identical to TRBD1. This CDR3 has 14 amino acids. Trimming removed 3 bases from V and 11 bases from J; junction bases left unmatched: 11. The V gene's germline CDR1 is MNHNS and CDR2 SASEGT.

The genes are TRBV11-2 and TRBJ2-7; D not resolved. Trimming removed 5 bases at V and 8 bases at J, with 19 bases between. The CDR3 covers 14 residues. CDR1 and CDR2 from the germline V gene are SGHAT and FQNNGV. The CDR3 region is CASSPQETPWKQYF. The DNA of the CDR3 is TGTGCCAGCAGCCCCCAGGAAACACCCTGGAAGCAGTACTTC.

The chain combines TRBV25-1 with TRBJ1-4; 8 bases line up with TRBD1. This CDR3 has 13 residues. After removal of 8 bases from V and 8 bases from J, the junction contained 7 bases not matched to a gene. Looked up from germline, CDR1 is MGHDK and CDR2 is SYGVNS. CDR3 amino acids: CASQTGVDEKLFF. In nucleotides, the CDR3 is TGTGCCAGCCAGACAGGGGTTGACGAAAAACTGTTTTTT.

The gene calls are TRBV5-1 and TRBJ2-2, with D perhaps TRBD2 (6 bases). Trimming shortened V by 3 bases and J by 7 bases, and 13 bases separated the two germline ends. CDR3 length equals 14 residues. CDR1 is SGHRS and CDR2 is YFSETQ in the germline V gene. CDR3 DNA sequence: TGCGCCAGCAGCTCCGGGACTCTCGGCGGGGAGCTGTTTTTT. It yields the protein CASSSGTLGGELFF. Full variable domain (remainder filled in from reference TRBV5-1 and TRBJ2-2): KAGVTQTPRYLIKTRGQQVTLSCSPISGHRSVSWYQQTPGQGLQFLFEYFSETQRNKGNFPGRFSGRQFSNSRSEMNVSTLELGDSALYLCASSSGTLGGELFFGEGSRLTVL.

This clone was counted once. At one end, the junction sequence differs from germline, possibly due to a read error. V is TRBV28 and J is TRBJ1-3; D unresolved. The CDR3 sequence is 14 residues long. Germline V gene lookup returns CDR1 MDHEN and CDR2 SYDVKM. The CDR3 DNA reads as TGTGCCAGCAGCCTCGGGAGGCCTGGAGACACCATATATTTT. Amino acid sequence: CASSLGRPGDTIYF.

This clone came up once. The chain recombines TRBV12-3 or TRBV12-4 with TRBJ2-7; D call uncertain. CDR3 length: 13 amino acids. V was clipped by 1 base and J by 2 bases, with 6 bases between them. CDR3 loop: CASSLDVTYEQYF. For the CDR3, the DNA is TGTGCCAGCAGTTTAGACGTAACCTACGAGCAGTACTTC.

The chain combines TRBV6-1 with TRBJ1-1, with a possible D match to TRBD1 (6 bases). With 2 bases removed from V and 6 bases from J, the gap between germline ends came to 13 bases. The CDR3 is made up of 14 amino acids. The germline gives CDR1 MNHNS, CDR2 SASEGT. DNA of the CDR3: TGTGCCAGCAGTGAATCTTTTCCAGGGGCTGAAGCTTTCTTT. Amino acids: CASSESFPGAEAFF.

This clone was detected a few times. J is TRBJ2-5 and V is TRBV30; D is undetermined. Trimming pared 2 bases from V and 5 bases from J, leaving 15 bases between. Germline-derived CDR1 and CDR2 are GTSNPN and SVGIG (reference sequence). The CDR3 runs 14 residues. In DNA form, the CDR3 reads TGTGCCTGGAGTAGGGCAGCGAATCAGGAGACCCAGTACTTC. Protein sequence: CAWSRAANQETQYF. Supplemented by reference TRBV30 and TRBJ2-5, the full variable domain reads SQTIHQWPATLVQPVGSPLSLECTVEGTSNPNLYWYRQAAGRGLQLLFYSVGIGQISSEVPQNLSASRPQDRQFILSSKKLLLSDSGFYLCAWSRAANQETQYFGPGTRLLVL.

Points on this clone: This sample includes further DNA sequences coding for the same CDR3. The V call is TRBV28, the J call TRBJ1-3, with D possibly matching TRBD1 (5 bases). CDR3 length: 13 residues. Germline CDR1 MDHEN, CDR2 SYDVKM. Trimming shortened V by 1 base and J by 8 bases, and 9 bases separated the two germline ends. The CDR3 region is CASSLSGGDTIYF. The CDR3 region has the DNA TGTGCCAGCAGTTTATCCGGGGGAGACACCATATATTTT.

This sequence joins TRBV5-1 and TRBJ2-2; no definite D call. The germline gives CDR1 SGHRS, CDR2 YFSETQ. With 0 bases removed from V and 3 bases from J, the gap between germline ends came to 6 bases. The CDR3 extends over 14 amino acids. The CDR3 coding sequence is TGCGCCAGCAGCTTGGCACCCGACACCGGGGAGCTGTTTTTT. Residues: CASSLAPDTGELFF.

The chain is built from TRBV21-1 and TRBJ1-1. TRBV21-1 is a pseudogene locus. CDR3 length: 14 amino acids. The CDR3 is CASRKCPRHTEAFF. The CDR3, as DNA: TGTGCCAGCAGAAAGTGTCCCCGGCACACTGAAGCTTTCTTT.

The CDR3 nucleotides read TGTGCCAGCTCACCACGGGGGTCTAACTATGGCTACACCTTC. Translated: CASSPRGSNYGYTF. The chain links TRBV18 to TRBJ1-2; D is perhaps TRBD1 (5 bases). This CDR3 spans 14 amino acids. V was pared by 1 base and J by 0 bases, with 6 bases between. Per germline, CDR1 KGHSH and CDR2 LQKENI.

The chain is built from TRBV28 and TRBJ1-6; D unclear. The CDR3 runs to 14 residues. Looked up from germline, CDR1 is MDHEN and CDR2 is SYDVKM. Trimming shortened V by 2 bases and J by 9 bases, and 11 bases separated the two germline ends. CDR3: CASSLTMVRSPLHF. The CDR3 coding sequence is TGTGCCAGCAGTTTAACAATGGTCCGTTCACCCCTCCACTTT.